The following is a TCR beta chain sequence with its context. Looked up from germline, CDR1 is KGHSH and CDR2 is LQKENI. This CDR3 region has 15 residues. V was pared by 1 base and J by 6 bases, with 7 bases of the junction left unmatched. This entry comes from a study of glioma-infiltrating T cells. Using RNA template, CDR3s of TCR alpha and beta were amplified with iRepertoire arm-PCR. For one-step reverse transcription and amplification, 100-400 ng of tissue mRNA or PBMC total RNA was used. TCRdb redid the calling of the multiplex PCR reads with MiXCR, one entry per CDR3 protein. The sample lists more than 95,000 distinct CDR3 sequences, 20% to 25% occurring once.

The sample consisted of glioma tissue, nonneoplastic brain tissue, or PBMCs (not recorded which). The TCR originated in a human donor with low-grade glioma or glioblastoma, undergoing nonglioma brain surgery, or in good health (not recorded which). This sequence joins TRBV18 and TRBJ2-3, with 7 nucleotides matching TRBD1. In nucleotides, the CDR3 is TGTGCCAGCTCACCACGATCGACAGGGTACGATACGCAGTATTTT. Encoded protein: CASSPRSTGYDTQYF.